The 27 T cell receptor beta chains listed next were all sequenced from one sample in a study of cytomegalovirus exposure and HLA in healthy donors. With 60 Vbeta and 13 Jbeta primers, the PCR was carried out. Libraries were prepared by immunoSEQ multiplex PCR; TCRdb keeps only in-frame clonotypes and omits some of them. The sample has around 90,000 clones; roughly 85% are singletons. The sequenced sample was PBMCs. The source of these receptors is a man in his forties in good health and CMV-seropositive.

The chain employs TRBV5-1 and TRBJ1-6; D remains ambiguous. V was pared by 4 bases and J by 14 bases, with 16 bases between. CDR3 length: 13 residues. The germline V gene has CDR1 SGHRS and CDR2 YFSETQ. CDR3 loop: CASSREGRESLHF. The CDR3 DNA sequence: TGCGCCAGCAGCCGGGAGGGCCGAGAGTCCCTCCACTTT.

J is TRBJ2-2 and V is TRBV19; TRBD1 matches at 8 bases. Trimming cost V 6 bases and J 4 bases; bases outside gene matches: 4. The CDR3 contains 14 residues. Germline V gene data show CDR1 as LNHDA and CDR2 as SQIVND (reference sequence). For the CDR3, the DNA is TGTGCCAGTAGCACGGGACAGGTCACCGGGGAGCTGTTTTTT. It yields the protein CASSTGQVTGELFF.

The chain carries TRBV5-4 and TRBJ2-7; 7 bases line up with TRBD2. The V and J ends lost 3 bases and 5 bases, in that order; junction bases with no gene match: 5. The germline CDR1 and CDR2 sequences are SGHNT and YYREEE (reference sequence). The CDR3 is 13 residues long. The DNA of the CDR3 is TGTGCCAGCAGCTACGGACTAGTCAACGAGCAGTACTTC. It translates to CASSYGLVNEQYF. The whole variable domain, remainder taken from reference TRBV5-4 and TRBJ2-7, is ETGVTQSPTHLIKTRGQQVTLRCSSQSGHNTVSWYQQALGQGPQFIFQYYREEENGRGNFPPRFSGLQFPNYSSELNVNALELDDSALYLCASSYGLVNEQYFGPGTRLTVT.

The V gene is TRBV5-1, the J gene TRBJ2-7, with TRBD1 matching over 9 bases. Germline CDR1 and CDR2: SGHRS and YFSETQ. V shed 5 bases, J shed 3 bases, and the junction held 3 bases outside the gene matches. This CDR3 has 13 amino acids. The CDR3 DNA reads as TGCGCCAGCAGACGGACAGGGGACTACGAGCAGTACTTC. It specifies CASRRTGDYEQYF.

This clone was detected a few times. The chain joins TRBV28 to TRBJ2-7; possibly TRBD2 for D (5 bases). The CDR3 covers 16 residues. Germline V gene data show CDR1 as MDHEN and CDR2 as SYDVKM. The V end lost 6 bases, the J end lost 7 bases, and 25 bases lay between the germline ends. CDR3 bases: TGTGCCAGCAGCCAAGCCCGAAAGGGTCGGGGTGGGGAGCAGTACTTC. This sequence encodes CASSQARKGRGGEQYF.

The rearrangement joins TRBV7-6 to TRBJ1-6; 8 nucleotides match TRBD1. The germline V gene encodes CDR1 SGHVS and CDR2 FNYEAQ. V was clipped by 1 base and J by 8 bases; unmatched bases: 7. CDR3 length equals 16 residues. The CDR3 region has the DNA TGTGCCAGCAGCTTAGAGACAGGGGCGGCCTATTCACCCCTCCACTTT. Translation gives CASSLETGAAYSPLHF.

The chain uses TRBV5-1 and TRBJ2-5; 11 bases are shared with TRBD1. Germline V gene sequence: CDR1 SGHRS, CDR2 YFSETQ. V lost 2 bases and J lost 5; bases outside the gene matches: 8. This CDR3 is built from 16 residues. The chain's CDR3 is CASSLLGQGARETQYF. The CDR3, as DNA: TGCGCCAGCAGCTTACTTGGACAGGGGGCTCGGGAGACCCAGTACTTC.

The chain carries TRBV28 and TRBJ2-7; D gene unclear. Germline loops: CDR1 MDHEN, CDR2 SYDVKM. The CDR3 covers 12 residues. Deletions cut 5 bases from V and 1 base from J, with 6 bases between. The CDR3 here is CASSPYSYEQYF. The DNA of the CDR3 is TGTGCCAGCAGTCCGTATTCCTACGAGCAGTACTTC.

This clone was recorded once. The chain has TRBV7-2 and TRBJ1-5; possible D gene TRBD1, 6 bases. CDR1 and CDR2 from the germline V gene are SGHTA and FQGNSA. The V gene lost 0 bases and the J gene lost 2 bases, with 8 bases spanning the gap. The CDR3 has 15 residues. CDR3 residues: CASSLARGGNQPQHF. CDR3 nucleotide sequence: TGTGCCAGCAGCTTAGCCAGGGGCGGCAATCAGCCCCAGCATTTT.

The chain couples TRBV2 to TRBJ2-7, with D possibly being TRBD2 (6 bases). The CDR3 loop spans 15 amino acids. Germline V CDR1 and CDR2: SNHLY, FYNNEI. V gave up 6 bases and J gave up 0 bases, with 15 bases separating them. As DNA, the CDR3 is TGTGCCAGCAGAGGCCGGGACGGGAGCTCCTACGAGCAGTACTTC. This codes for CASRGRDGSSYEQYF.

The J gene is TRBJ2-1, the V gene TRBV4-2; TRBD2 agrees at 13 bases. This CDR3 has 18 residues. Germline V lookup: CDR1 LGHNA, CDR2 YNFKEQ. The V segment lost 4 bases and the J segment 8 bases; nucleotides outside the gene matches: 14. CDR3 nucleotide sequence: TGTGCCAGCAGCCGACGCAACCATACTAGCGGGGGGGTGGATGAGCAGTTCTTC. Its protein product is CASSRRNHTSGGVDEQFF.

The rearrangement joins TRBV6-5 to TRBJ1-2; TRBD1 matches at 10 bases. V was clipped by 5 bases and J by 4 bases; unmatched bases: 4. The CDR3 extends over 14 amino acids. In germline, CDR1 is MNHEY, CDR2 SVGAGI. The CDR3 nucleotides are TGTGCCAGCAGTATAGACAGGGGGCCCTATGGCTACACCTTC. Amino acid sequence: CASSIDRGPYGYTF.

The chain is built from TRBV7-8 and TRBJ2-7, with TRBD1 matching 9 bases. V lost 4 bases to trimming and J lost 3 bases; unmatched junction nucleotides: 13. The CDR3 sequence is 17 residues long. Germline V gives CDR1 SGHVS, CDR2 FQNEAQ. In nucleotides, the CDR3 is TGTGCCAGCAGCTCCATAGCCAATACAGGGGGCAACTACGAGCAGTACTTC. Protein sequence: CASSSIANTGGNYEQYF.

Only a few counts were recorded for this clone. This chain connects TRBV5-4 to TRBJ2-2, with 9 bases lining up with TRBD2. The V gene's germline CDR1 is SGHNT and CDR2 YYREEE (reference sequence). The V and J ends lost 4 bases and 7 bases, in that order; junction bases with no gene match: 8. This CDR3 comprises 15 residues. CDR3 sequence: CASSPTGGRVGELFF. In DNA form, the CDR3 reads TGTGCCAGCAGCCCCACGGGCGGGAGGGTCGGGGAGCTGTTTTTT.

This chain uses TRBV11-3 with TRBJ1-2, with D possibly TRBD1 on 6 matching bases. The CDR3 contains 14 residues. V dropped 4 bases and J dropped 4 bases, with 13 bases sitting between them. Per the germline V gene, CDR1 is SGHNT and CDR2 is YENEEA. The CDR3 nucleotides are TGTGCCAGCAGCTCCACGGGGGGCAGCTATGGCTACACCTTC. It encodes CASSSTGGSYGYTF.

This clone appeared a single time. An end of the junction does not agree with germline; a read error may underlie this. The chain links TRBV7-7 to TRBJ2-1; the D gene is possibly TRBD2 (6 bases). The CDR3 loop spans 13 amino acids. The V gene's germline CDR1 is SSHAT and CDR2 FNYEAQ (reference sequence). The CDR3 DNA follows: TGTGCTAGCAGCTTGGGGGGTTGGGATGAGCAGTTCTTC. The encoded protein is CASSLGGWDEQFF.

The chain links TRBV5-6 to TRBJ2-7, with D perhaps matching TRBD1 (6 bases). This CDR3 comprises 13 residues. V was clipped by 4 bases and J by 7 bases, with 15 bases between them. The V gene's germline CDR1 is SGHDT and CDR2 YYEEEE. The CDR3 reads CASSADLRGEQYF. The CDR3 nucleotides are TGTGCCAGCAGCGCGGACCTTAGGGGGGAGCAGTACTTC.

The chain links TRBV4-1 to TRBJ1-4, with D possibly TRBD1 on 5 matching bases. This CDR3 contains 15 residues. Germline assignment: CDR1 MGHRA and CDR2 YSYEKL. Trimming removed 8 bases from V and 6 bases from J, with 19 bases in between. CDR3 sequence: CASGLTENRDEKLFF. In nucleotides, the CDR3 is TGCGCCAGCGGGTTGACAGAAAACAGAGATGAAAAACTGTTTTTT.

The CDR3 nucleotides are TGTGCCAGCAGCCAAGAAACAATCTTTGGTAGCGCCAATGAGCAGTTCTTC. Its translation: CASSQETIFGSANEQFF. The chain is built from TRBV4-2 and TRBJ2-1, with D tentatively TRBD2 (5 bases). This CDR3 comprises 17 residues. From germline, CDR1 is LGHNA and CDR2 YNFKEQ. V lost 0 bases and J lost 6, with 18 bases in between.

The rearrangement links TRBV7-9 to TRBJ2-5; D is ambiguous. In germline, CDR1 is SEHNR, CDR2 FQNEAQ (reference sequence). The CDR3 contains 12 residues. Trimming left V 4 bases short and J 9 bases short, with 12 bases between. CDR3 in amino acids: CASSSEVPAQYF. For the CDR3, the DNA is TGTGCCAGCAGCTCCGAGGTCCCGGCCCAGTACTTC.

As regards this clone: At one of its ends the junction is not consistent with the germline gene, which may arise from a read error. The same CDR3 can be traced to other DNA sequences in this sample. The chain uses TRBV19 and TRBJ2-5; possible D gene TRBD2, 5 bases. The CDR3 is 13 amino acids. From germline, CDR1 is LNHDA and CDR2 SQIVND (reference sequence). CDR3 DNA sequence: TGTGCCAGCAGTACCTTGGCGGGAGAGACCCAGTACTTC. Encoded protein: CASSTLAGETQYF.

This clone was seen a single time. The rearrangement uses TRBV21-1 and TRBJ1-5. TRBV21-1 constitutes a pseudogene. CDR3 length: 13 amino acids. The CDR3 protein is CASSNYSNQPQHF. The CDR3 DNA reads TGTGCCAGCAGCAATTATAGCAATCAGCCCCAGCATTTT.

V and J are TRBV27 and TRBJ2-1, with 8 bases aligning to TRBD2. J gave up 10 bases and V 5 bases, and 4 bases lay outside the gene matches. CDR3 length: 12 amino acids. CDR1 is MNHEY and CDR2 is SMNVEV in the germline V gene (reference sequence). The CDR3 spells CASSLSGIEQFF. CDR3 in DNA: TGTGCCAGCAGTCTTAGCGGGATCGAGCAGTTCTTC.

The chain combines TRBV27 with TRBJ1-5; perhaps TRBD1 as D (5 bases). The CDR3 consists of 15 residues. V was pared by 3 bases and J by 1 base, with 10 bases between. Germline V gives CDR1 MNHEY, CDR2 SMNVEV (reference sequence). The CDR3: CASSFSRQSNQPQHF. The CDR3 DNA reads TGTGCCAGCAGTTTTAGCCGACAGAGCAATCAGCCCCAGCATTTT.

J is TRBJ2-1 and V is TRBV18; maybe TRBD2 (6 bases). The CDR3 loop spans 15 amino acids. Germline lookup yields CDR1 KGHSH and CDR2 LQKENI. Deletions cut 6 bases from V and 0 bases from J, with 12 bases between. The CDR3 is CASSTLARSYNEQFF. The CDR3 DNA sequence: TGTGCCAGCTCTACGCTAGCGCGCTCCTACAATGAGCAGTTCTTC.

The chain links TRBV7-8 to TRBJ1-5; D call uncertain. V was clipped by 1 base and J by 2 bases, with 9 bases between them. This CDR3 contains 15 residues. CDR1 is SGHVS, CDR2 FQNEAQ, per germline. CDR3 DNA sequence: TGTGCCAGCAGCTTAGTAGGGAGTGGCAATCAGCCCCAGCATTTT. The encoded protein is CASSLVGSGNQPQHF.

This clone was detected once. The chain uses TRBV5-4 and TRBJ2-3, with 10 positions matching TRBD2. CDR3 length: 17 residues. The V segment lost 4 bases and the J segment 2 bases; nucleotides outside the gene matches: 10. CDR1 SGHNT and CDR2 YYREEE come from the germline V gene (reference sequence). CDR3 residues: CASSLSRTSGSTDTQYF. DNA for the CDR3: TGTGCCAGCAGCCTTTCCAGGACTAGCGGCTCCACAGATACGCAGTATTTT.